This is a list of T cell receptor beta chains from one sample in a study of chemoradiotherapy in HPV16-positive cancers. The repertoire was sequenced with immunoSEQ multiplex PCR; TCRdb's copy has only in-frame clones and lacks some. The repertoire holds approximately 6,600 clones, with approximately 79% as singletons. This sample comprised tumor tissue, obtained from a patient who underwent chemoradiotherapy. These receptors came from a human donor with HPV-associated anogenital cancer. The CDR3 runs from the conserved cysteine through the conserved F or W. Each record gives: V gene, D gene, J gene, clone size, CDR3 DNA, CDR3 protein. D genes are given only for firm matches. Part of the rows lack a size; the others show once, few, many or a class for expanded clones.

V: TRBV19; D: TRBD2; J: TRBJ2-2; size: .; DNA: TGTGCCAGTCTACCGGCTAGCGGGGGGGCCTACGGGGAGCTGTTTTTT; CDR3: CASLPASGGAYGELFF
V: TRBV11-3; D: .; J: TRBJ1-6; size: .; DNA: TGTGCCAGCAGCTTACGGGGGTGGAATTCACCCCTCCACTTT; CDR3: CASSLRGWNSPLHF
V: TRBV7-9; D: TRBD1; J: TRBJ2-2; size: .; DNA: TGTGCCAGCAACTCAGACAGGGAGTTCCCCGGGGAGCTGTTTTTT; CDR3: CASNSDREFPGELFF
V: TRBV7-9; D: .; J: TRBJ2-1; size: .; DNA: TGTGCCAGCAGCCCACTCTTAGCCGGGCCCGACCGCTACAATGAGCAGTTCTTC; CDR3: CASSPLLAGPDRYNEQFF
V: TRBV5-1; D: .; J: TRBJ2-3; size: .; DNA: TGCGCCAGCAGCTTAGTACCATCCACAGATACGCAGTATTTT; CDR3: CASSLVPSTDTQYF
V: TRBV5-1; D: TRBD1; J: TRBJ2-3; size: .; DNA: TGCGCCAGCAACTTACAGGGGGCCGGAGATACGCAGTATTTT; CDR3: CASNLQGAGDTQYF
V: TRBV18; D: .; J: TRBJ1-5; size: .; DNA: TGTGCCAGCTCACCACCGATGGGAGCGCCCCAGCATTTT; CDR3: CASSPPMGAPQHF
V: TRBV6-1; D: .; J: TRBJ1-5; size: few; DNA: TGTGCCACTTATCAGTTCTGCGATCAGCCCCAGCATTTT; CDR3: CATYQFCDQPQHF
V: TRBV19; D: TRBD1; J: TRBJ2-3; size: .; DNA: TGTGCCAGTAGTATAGATTACGTAACAGGGGGAGATACGCAGTATTTT; CDR3: CASSIDYVTGGDTQYF
V: TRBV6-6; D: .; J: TRBJ1-1; size: .; DNA: TGTGCCAGCAGTCCATGGGAGGAAGCTTTCTTT; CDR3: CASSPWEEAFF
V: TRBV5-4; D: TRBD2; J: TRBJ2-1; size: once; DNA: TGTGCCAGCAGCCCGGGACTAGCGTCGCTGGAGCAGTTCTTC; CDR3: CASSPGLASLEQFF
V: TRBV19; D: TRBD1; J: TRBJ1-2; size: .; DNA: TGTGCCAGTAGTCCATGGGACAGGGCTCGCGGCTACACCTTC; CDR3: CASSPWDRARGYTF
V: TRBV25-1; D: .; J: TRBJ2-3; size: .; DNA: TGTGCCAGCAGTGGTTCCTTGGGCACAGATACGCAGTATTTT; CDR3: CASSGSLGTDTQYF
V: TRBV4-1; D: .; J: TRBJ2-7; size: .; DNA: TGCGCCAGCAGCCAAGTCTCTATCGTAAAGGGCAAGCCGCTACGCTACGAGCAGTACTTC; CDR3: CASSQVSIVKGKPLRYEQYF
V: TRBV13; D: .; J: TRBJ2-3; size: few; DNA: TGTGCCAGCAGCCCCGTCTTCTATCGCAGGACTAGCACAGATACGCAGTATTTT; CDR3: CASSPVFYRRTSTDTQYF
V: TRBV4-3; D: .; J: TRBJ1-5; size: .; DNA: TGCGCCAGCAGCCAAGTCTGGAGGGGCGTAAAGACTAGCAATCAGCCCCAGCATTTT; CDR3: CASSQVWRGVKTSNQPQHF
V: TRBV19; D: .; J: TRBJ1-5; size: few; DNA: TGTGCCAGTTGGGCGGGGCAGGGGCAGGACCGGACCCAGCATTTT; CDR3: CASWAGQGQDRTQHF
V: TRBV30; D: .; J: TRBJ2-7; size: .; DNA: TGTGCCTGGAGTGTCAAAGGACAGCCCTCCTACGAGCAGTACTTC; CDR3: CAWSVKGQPSYEQYF
V: TRBV9; D: .; J: TRBJ2-2; size: .; DNA: TGTGCCAGCAGCGTAGGGCGACAGGAGAACACCGGGGAGCTGTTTTTT; CDR3: CASSVGRQENTGELFF
V: TRBV5-1; D: .; J: TRBJ2-3; size: .; DNA: TGCGCCAGCAGCCCACGAGGTAGCGGAAATACGCAGTATTTT; CDR3: CASSPRGSGNTQYF
V: TRBV6-5; D: TRBD2; J: TRBJ2-1; size: .; DNA: TGTGCCAGCAGTTACTCTAGCGGGGGTAGTAGTGAGCAGTTCTTC; CDR3: CASSYSSGGSSEQFF
V: TRBV2; D: .; J: TRBJ1-1; size: .; DNA: TGTGCCAGCACTGACAGATTCATGAACACTGAAGCTTTCTTT; CDR3: CASTDRFMNTEAFF
V: TRBV4-1; D: .; J: TRBJ1-1; size: .; DNA: TGCGCCAGCAGCCAAGCAGGACTAGGGACTGAAGCTTTCTTT; CDR3: CASSQAGLGTEAFF
V: TRBV30; D: TRBD2; J: TRBJ2-1; size: .; DNA: TGTGCCTGGAGTGTCCCGGGACTAGGATGGTATGAGCAGTTCTTC; CDR3: CAWSVPGLGWYEQFF
V: TRBV9; D: TRBD1; J: TRBJ2-5; size: .; DNA: TGTGCCAGCAGCGTAGAGCGGACAGGTGCGGGAGAGACCCAGTACTTC; CDR3: CASSVERTGAGETQYF
V: TRBV7-2; D: .; J: TRBJ2-7; size: few; DNA: TGTGCCAGCAGCTCAAACCGAGCAGCCCCCTACGAGCAGTACTTC; CDR3: CASSSNRAAPYEQYF
V: TRBV7-9; D: .; J: TRBJ1-5; size: .; DNA: TGTGCCAGCAGCTTAGCGGGTAGCAATCAGCCCCAGCATTTT; CDR3: CASSLAGSNQPQHF
V: TRBV7-8; D: .; J: TRBJ2-7; size: .; DNA: TGTGCCAGCAGCCCCGGCGGGTTAGGGAACTACGAGCAGTACTTC; CDR3: CASSPGGLGNYEQYF
V: TRBV30; D: .; J: TRBJ1-1; size: .; DNA: TGTGCCTGGGACCTGGGGGGGGGAGGAACTGAAGCTTTCTTT; CDR3: CAWDLGGGGTEAFF
V: TRBV19; D: .; J: TRBJ1-1; size: few; DNA: TGTGCCAGTAGTATAGTCGGTTCTAACACTGAAGCTTTCTTT; CDR3: CASSIVGSNTEAFF
V: TRBV5-1; D: TRBD1; J: TRBJ2-7; size: .; DNA: TGCGCCAGCAGCTCCGGGACAGGGGCTGGGAACGAGCAGTACTTC; CDR3: CASSSGTGAGNEQYF
V: TRBV30; D: .; J: TRBJ1-5; size: .; DNA: TGTGCCTGGAGTTCACACTCAGGGTCCAATCAGCCCCAGCATTTT; CDR3: CAWSSHSGSNQPQHF
V: TRBV29-1; D: .; J: TRBJ2-7; size: few; DNA: TGCAGCGTCCAAAAGGGCGCATCGGAGGGGAACTACGAGCAGTACTTC; CDR3: CSVQKGASEGNYEQYF
V: TRBV29-1; D: .; J: TRBJ2-3; size: .; DNA: TGCAGCGACGTCGGGTCCACAGATACGCAGTATTTT; CDR3: CSDVGSTDTQYF
V: TRBV5-4; D: TRBD1; J: TRBJ1-2; size: .; DNA: TGTGCCAGCAGCTTGGGGGACACAGGGGGCGTGGGCCGCAGCTATGGCTACACCTTC; CDR3: CASSLGDTGGVGRSYGYTF
V: TRBV27; D: TRBD2; J: TRBJ2-3; size: .; DNA: TGTGCCAGCAGCCCATCGGGACTAGCGGGGAATACGCAGTATTTT; CDR3: CASSPSGLAGNTQYF
V: TRBV28; D: TRBD1; J: TRBJ2-2; size: .; DNA: TGTGCCAGCAGTCGGCTTTCAGTGTTGGGACAGGGTGCCGCGAACACCGGGGAGCTGTTTTTT; CDR3: CASSRLSVLGQGAANTGELFF
V: TRBV28; D: TRBD1; J: TRBJ2-7; size: .; DNA: TGTGCCAGCAGTCCATTGGGGACAGGGGGCGACGAGCAGTACTTC; CDR3: CASSPLGTGGDEQYF
V: TRBV7-8; D: TRBD2; J: TRBJ2-1; size: .; DNA: TGTGCCAGCAGACTGCGACTAGCGGGGCGGAACAATGAGCAGTTCTTC; CDR3: CASRLRLAGRNNEQFF
V: TRBV9; D: .; J: TRBJ1-2; size: .; DNA: TGTGCCAGCAGCGAAACAGGGTCCTATGGCTACACCTTC; CDR3: CASSETGSYGYTF
V: TRBV7-6; D: .; J: TRBJ1-5; size: .; DNA: TGTGCCAGCAGCTACCGGAGGGATCAGCCCCAGCATTTT; CDR3: CASSYRRDQPQHF
V: TRBV11-3; D: .; J: TRBJ1-1; size: few; DNA: TGTGCCAGCAGCTTAAACGGGGACACTGAAGCTTTCTTT; CDR3: CASSLNGDTEAFF
V: TRBV9; D: TRBD1; J: TRBJ1-1; size: .; DNA: TGTGCCAGCAGCGTAGAACCAGGGGGCGATTTTGAAGCTTTCTTT; CDR3: CASSVEPGGDFEAFF
V: TRBV15; D: TRBD1; J: TRBJ2-5; size: .; DNA: TGTGCCACCAGCAGAGATCCAGCAGGGGGGACCCAGTACTTC; CDR3: CATSRDPAGGTQYF
V: TRBV10-3; D: .; J: TRBJ2-5; size: once; DNA: TGTGCCATCAGTCCGGGACACAAGCAAGAGACCCAGTACTTC; CDR3: CAISPGHKQETQYF
V: TRBV6-5; D: .; J: TRBJ2-5; size: .; DNA: TGTGCCACCCGAACGACAGGGACTAACCAAGAGACCCAGTACTTC; CDR3: CATRTTGTNQETQYF